This T cell receptor (beta chain) was captured by sequencing in a study of post-analysis software for immune sequencing data. Researchers reported that TCR beta cDNA libraries carried unique molecular identifiers. TCRdb ran MiXCR on the PCR reads and lists one entry per CDR3 protein. This sample has 250,000 to 300,000 distinct CDR3 sequences, with around 34% found just once. Comment on this clonotype: Antigen specificity is unknown.

Germline V gives CDR1 SGHTA, CDR2 FQGNSA. The V and J ends lost 4 bases and 5 bases respectively, with 11 bases between them. The length of the CDR3 is 13 residues. The study's findings and limits: When patients were compared with controls, a handful of TRBV segments were more frequent, TRBV5-6, TRBV5-1 and TRBV20-1 among them.

The sequence was collected from a girl between 5 and 17 years old with multiple sclerosis. The J gene is TRBJ1-1, the V gene TRBV7-2; tentative D call: TRBD1 (6 bases). The specimen sequenced was blood. The DNA of the CDR3 is TGTGCCAGCAGCTGGGGGCAAGGGACTGAAGCTTTCTTT. Protein: CASSWGQGTEAFF.